A single sample gave rise to the 2 T cell receptor beta chains below, sequenced in a study of blood T cells in healthy people across ages. The authors ran a second PCR of roughly 6 to 12 cycles using a sample-barcoded 5' primer and a J-beta primer mix. TCRdb used MiXCR to reprocess the 5' RACE reads, holding one entry per CDR3 protein. In the table there are about 1.4 million distinct CDR3 sequences, around 59% of which are singletons. The sample was blood. The receptors were gathered from a young man in good health.

The CDR3 here is CASSLTGTHYEQYF. Here the CDR3 DNA reads TGTGCCAGCAGTTTGACCGGGACTCACTACGAGCAGTACTTC. The rearrangement uses TRBV6-6 and TRBJ2-4, with D possibly matching TRBD2 (6 bases). The J call may not be correct, given that the DNA end is closer to TRBJ2-7. Germline V gene sequence: CDR1 MNHNY, CDR2 SVGAGI (reference sequence). The CDR3 length is 14 residues.

The chain joins TRBV27 to TRBJ2-1; 9 positions agree with TRBD2. With the DNA end fitting TRBJ2-7 better, the J assignment may be wrong. Germline V gene lookup returns CDR1 MNHEY and CDR2 SMNVEV (reference sequence). The CDR3 totals 16 residues. CDR3 amino acids: CASSLLASGVYNEQYF. The DNA for the CDR3 is TGTGCCAGCAGTTTATTGGCTAGCGGGGTGTACAATGAGCAGTACTTC.